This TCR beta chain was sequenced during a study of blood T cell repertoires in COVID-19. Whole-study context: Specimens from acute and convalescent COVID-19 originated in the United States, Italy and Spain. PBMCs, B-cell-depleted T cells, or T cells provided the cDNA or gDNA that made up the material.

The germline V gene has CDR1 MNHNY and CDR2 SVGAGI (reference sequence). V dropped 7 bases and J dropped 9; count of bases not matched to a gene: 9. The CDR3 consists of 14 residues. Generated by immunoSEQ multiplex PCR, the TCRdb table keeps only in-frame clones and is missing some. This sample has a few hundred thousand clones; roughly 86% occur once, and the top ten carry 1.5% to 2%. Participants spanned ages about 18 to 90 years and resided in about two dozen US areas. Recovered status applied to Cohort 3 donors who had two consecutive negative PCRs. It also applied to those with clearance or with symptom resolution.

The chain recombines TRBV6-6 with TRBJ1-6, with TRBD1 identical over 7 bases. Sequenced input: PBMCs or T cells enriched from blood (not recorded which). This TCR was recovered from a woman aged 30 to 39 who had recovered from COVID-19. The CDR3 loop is CASTYLTGVSPLHF. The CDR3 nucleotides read TGTGCCAGCACCTATCTCACAGGGGTTTCACCCCTCCACTTT.